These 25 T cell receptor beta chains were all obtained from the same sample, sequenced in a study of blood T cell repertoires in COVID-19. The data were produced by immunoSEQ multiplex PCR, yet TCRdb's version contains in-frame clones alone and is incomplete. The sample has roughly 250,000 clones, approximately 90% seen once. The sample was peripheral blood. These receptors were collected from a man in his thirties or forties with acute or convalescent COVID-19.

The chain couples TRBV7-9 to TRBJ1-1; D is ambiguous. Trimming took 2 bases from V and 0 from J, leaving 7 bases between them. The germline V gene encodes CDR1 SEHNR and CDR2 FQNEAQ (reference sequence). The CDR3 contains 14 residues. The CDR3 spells CASSLQAMNTEAFF. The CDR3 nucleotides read TGTGCCAGCAGCTTACAGGCCATGAACACTGAAGCTTTCTTT.

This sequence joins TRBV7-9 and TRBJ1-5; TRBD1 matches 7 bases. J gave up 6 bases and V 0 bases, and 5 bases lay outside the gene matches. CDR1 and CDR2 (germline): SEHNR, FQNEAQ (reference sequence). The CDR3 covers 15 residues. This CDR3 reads CASSLADREAQPQHF. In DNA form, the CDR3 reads TGTGCCAGCAGCTTAGCTGACAGGGAGGCTCAGCCCCAGCATTTT.

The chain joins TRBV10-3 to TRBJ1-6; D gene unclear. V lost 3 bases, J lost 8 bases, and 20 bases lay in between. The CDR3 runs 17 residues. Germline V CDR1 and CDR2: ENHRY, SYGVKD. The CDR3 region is CAISDPPKGRLDSPLHF. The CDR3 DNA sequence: TGTGCCATCAGTGATCCCCCGAAAGGGAGGTTGGATTCACCCCTCCACTTT.

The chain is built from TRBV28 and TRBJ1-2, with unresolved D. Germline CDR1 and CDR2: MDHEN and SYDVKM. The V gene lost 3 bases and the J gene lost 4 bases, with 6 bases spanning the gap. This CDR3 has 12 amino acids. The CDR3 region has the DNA TGTGCCAGCAGTTTGGTTAGCTATGGCTACACCTTC. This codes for CASSLVSYGYTF.

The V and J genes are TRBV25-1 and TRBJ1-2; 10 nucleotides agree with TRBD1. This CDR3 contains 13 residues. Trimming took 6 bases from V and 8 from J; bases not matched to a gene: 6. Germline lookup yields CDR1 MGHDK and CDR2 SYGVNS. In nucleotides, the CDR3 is TGTGCCAGCAGGGACAGGGGGATTGGAGGCTACACCTTC. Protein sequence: CASRDRGIGGYTF.

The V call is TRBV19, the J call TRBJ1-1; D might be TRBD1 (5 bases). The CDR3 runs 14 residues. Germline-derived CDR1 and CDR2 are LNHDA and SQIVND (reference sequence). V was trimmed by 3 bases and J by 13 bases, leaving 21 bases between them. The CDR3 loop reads CASSMAGITSGGFF. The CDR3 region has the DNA TGTGCCAGTAGTATGGCCGGTATCACATCGGGGGGTTTCTTT.

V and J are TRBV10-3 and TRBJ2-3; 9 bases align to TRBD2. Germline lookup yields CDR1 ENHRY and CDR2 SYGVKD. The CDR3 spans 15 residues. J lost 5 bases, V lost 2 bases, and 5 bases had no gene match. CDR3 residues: CAISEMAGGQDTQYF. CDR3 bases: TGTGCCATCAGTGAGATGGCGGGGGGGCAAGATACGCAGTATTTT.

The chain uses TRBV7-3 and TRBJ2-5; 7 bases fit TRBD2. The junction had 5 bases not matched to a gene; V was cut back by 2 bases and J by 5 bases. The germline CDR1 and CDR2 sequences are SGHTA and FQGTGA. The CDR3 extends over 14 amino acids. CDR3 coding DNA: TGTGCCAGCAGCTTAGGCGGGGGAGGGGAGACCCAGTACTTC. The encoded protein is CASSLGGGGETQYF.

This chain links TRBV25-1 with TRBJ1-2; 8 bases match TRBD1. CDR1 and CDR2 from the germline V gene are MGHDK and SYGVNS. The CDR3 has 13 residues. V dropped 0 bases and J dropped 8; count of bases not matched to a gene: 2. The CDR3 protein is CASSEYRGLGYTF. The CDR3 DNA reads TGTGCCAGCAGTGAATACAGGGGGCTAGGCTACACCTTC.

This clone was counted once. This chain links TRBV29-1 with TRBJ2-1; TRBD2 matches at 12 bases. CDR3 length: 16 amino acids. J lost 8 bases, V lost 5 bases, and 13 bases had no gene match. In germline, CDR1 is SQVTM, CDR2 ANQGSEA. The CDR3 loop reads CSVPGTSGLGPYEQFF. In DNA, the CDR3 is TGCAGCGTTCCCGGGACTAGCGGGCTCGGTCCTTATGAGCAGTTCTTC.

CDR3 nucleotide sequence: TGTGCCATCAGGACAGCGGGCGCCACTGAAGCTTTCTTT. Protein sequence: CAIRTAGATEAFF. The chain is built from TRBV10-3 and TRBJ1-1; possibly TRBD1 for D (5 bases). Trimming took 6 bases from V and 4 from J, leaving 12 bases between them. The CDR3 has 13 amino acids. The germline V gene has CDR1 ENHRY and CDR2 SYGVKD.

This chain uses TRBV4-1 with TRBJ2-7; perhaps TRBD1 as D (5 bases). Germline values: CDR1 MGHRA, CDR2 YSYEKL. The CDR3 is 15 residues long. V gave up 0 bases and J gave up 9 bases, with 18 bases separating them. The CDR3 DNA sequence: TGCGCCAGCAGCCAAGAACACCAACTGGACACCCGGCAGTACTTC. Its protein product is CASSQEHQLDTRQYF.

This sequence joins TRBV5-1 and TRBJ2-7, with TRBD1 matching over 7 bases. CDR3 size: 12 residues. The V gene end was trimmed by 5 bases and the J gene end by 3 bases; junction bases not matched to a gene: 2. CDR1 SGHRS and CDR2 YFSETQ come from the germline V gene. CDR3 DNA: TGCGCCAGCAGTGCAGGGGGCTACGAGCAGTACTTC. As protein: CASSAGGYEQYF.

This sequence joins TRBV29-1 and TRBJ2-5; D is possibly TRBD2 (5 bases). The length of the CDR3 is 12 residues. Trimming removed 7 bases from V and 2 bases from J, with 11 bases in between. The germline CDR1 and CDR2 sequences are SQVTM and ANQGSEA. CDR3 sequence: CSGRTLQETQYF. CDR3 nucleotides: TGCAGCGGCCGGACTCTACAAGAGACCCAGTACTTC.

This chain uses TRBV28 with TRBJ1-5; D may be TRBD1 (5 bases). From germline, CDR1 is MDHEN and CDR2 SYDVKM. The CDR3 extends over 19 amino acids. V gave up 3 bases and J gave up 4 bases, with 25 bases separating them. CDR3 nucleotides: TGTGCCAGCAGTTTGCTATCGGGACCGGGCTGGGGGGTTAATCAGCCCCAGCATTTT. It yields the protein CASSLLSGPGWGVNQPQHF. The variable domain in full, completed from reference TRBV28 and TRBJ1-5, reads DVKVTQSSRYLVKRTGEKVFLECVQDMDHENMFWYRQDPGLGLRLIYFSYDVKMKEKGDIPEGYSVSREKKERFSLILESASTNQTSMYLCASSLLSGPGWGVNQPQHFGDGTRLSIL.

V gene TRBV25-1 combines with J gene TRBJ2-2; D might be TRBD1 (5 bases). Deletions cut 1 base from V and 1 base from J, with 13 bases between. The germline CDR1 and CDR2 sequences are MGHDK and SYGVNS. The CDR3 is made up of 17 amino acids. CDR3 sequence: CASSEWGRGRNTGELFF. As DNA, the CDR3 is TGTGCCAGCAGTGAATGGGGAAGGGGTCGGAACACCGGGGAGCTGTTTTTT.

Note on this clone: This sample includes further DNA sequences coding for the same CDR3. In DNA form, the CDR3 reads TGTGCCAGCAGTACTAGCGGGGGAAACAATGAGCAGTTCTTC. It codes for CASSTSGGNNEQFF. The rearrangement joins TRBV28 to TRBJ2-1; TRBD2 matches at 11 bases. Germline trimming cut 5 bases from V and 5 bases from J; bases unmatched to any gene: 2. This CDR3 region has 14 residues. Germline V gene data show CDR1 as MDHEN and CDR2 as SYDVKM.

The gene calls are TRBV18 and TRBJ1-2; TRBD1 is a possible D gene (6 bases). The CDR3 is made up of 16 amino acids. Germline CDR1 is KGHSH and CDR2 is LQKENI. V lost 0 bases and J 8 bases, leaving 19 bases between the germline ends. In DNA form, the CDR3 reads TGTGCCAGCTCACCACCCAGGGGACGGGAGGTTTCGGGCTACACCTTC. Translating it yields CASSPPRGREVSGYTF.

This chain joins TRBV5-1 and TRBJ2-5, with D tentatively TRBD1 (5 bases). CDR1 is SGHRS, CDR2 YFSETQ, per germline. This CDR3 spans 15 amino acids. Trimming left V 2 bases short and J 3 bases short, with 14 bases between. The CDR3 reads CASSLDRLYKETQYF. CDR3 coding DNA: TGCGCCAGCAGCTTAGACAGACTGTATAAAGAGACCCAGTACTTC.

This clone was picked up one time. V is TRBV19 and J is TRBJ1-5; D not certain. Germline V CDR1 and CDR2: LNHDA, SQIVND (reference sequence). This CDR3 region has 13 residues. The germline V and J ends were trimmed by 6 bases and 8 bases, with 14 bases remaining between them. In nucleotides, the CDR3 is TGTGCCAGTAGGAGGGCGGTCGGAGAGCCCCAGCATTTT. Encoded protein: CASRRAVGEPQHF.

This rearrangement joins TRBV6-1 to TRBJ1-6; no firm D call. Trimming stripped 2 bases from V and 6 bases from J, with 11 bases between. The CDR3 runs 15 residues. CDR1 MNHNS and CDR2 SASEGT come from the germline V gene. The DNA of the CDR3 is TGTGCCAGCAGTGAAACCCGGGGTCTTAATTCACCCCTCCACTTT. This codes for CASSETRGLNSPLHF.

The CDR3 here is CASSLRAGNGYTF. The CDR3, as DNA: TGTGCCAGCAGCCTAAGGGCGGGGAATGGCTACACCTTC. The rearrangement uses TRBV7-8 and TRBJ1-2; no clear D. Germline V CDR1 and CDR2: SGHVS, FQNEAQ. Trimming left V 5 bases short and J 6 bases short, with 13 bases between. CDR3 length equals 13 residues.

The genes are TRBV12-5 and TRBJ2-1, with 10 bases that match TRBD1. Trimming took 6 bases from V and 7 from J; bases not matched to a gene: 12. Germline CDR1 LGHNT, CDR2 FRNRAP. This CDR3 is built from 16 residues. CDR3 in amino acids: CASGRFSGQGLNEQFF. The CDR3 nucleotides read TGTGCTAGTGGCCGATTCTCGGGACAGGGGTTAAATGAGCAGTTCTTC.

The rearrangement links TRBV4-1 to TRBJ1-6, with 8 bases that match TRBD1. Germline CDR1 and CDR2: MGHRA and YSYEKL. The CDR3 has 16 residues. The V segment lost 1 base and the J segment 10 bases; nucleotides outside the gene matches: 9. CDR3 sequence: CASSQAVRQGWSPLHF. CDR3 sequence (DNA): TGCGCCAGCAGCCAAGCCGTCAGACAGGGGTGGTCACCCCTCCACTTT.

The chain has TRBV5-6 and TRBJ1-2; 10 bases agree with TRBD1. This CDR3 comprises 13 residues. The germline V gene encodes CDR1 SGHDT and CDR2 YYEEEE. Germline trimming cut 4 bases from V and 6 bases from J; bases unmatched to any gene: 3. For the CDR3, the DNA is TGTGCCAGCAGCCCCGGACAGGGGGATGGCTACACCTTC. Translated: CASSPGQGDGYTF.